This T cell receptor beta chain derives from a study of T cell changes during pregnancy in multiple sclerosis. The table came from immunoSEQ multiplex PCR; TCRdb's copy has only in-frame clones and leaves some out. Among about 34,000 clones listed, 85% to 90% were seen once. This clonotype originated in a female donor with multiple sclerosis, enrolled in a pregnancy study. The sample was CD8+ T cells from peripheral blood mononuclear cells, taken after pregnancy.

CDR3 loop: CASTSGGAPLHF. The DNA for the CDR3 is TGTGCCAGCACCTCCGGGGGAGCACCCCTCCACTTT. This chain connects TRBV13 to TRBJ1-6, with D maybe TRBD1 (5 bases). Germline CDR1 is PRHDT and CDR2 is FYEKMQ (reference sequence). V dropped 7 bases and J dropped 11 bases, with 12 bases sitting between them. The CDR3 consists of 12 residues.